This T cell receptor beta chain appears in the sequencing data of a study of CXCR3-negative and CXCR3-positive naive CD8 T cells. Study outcomes and limitations: CXCR3 expression dropped partially after cryopreservation, and most assays relied on fresh PBMCs. CXCR3-positive naive cells carried more hydrophobic TRB CDR3s than CXCR3-negative ones.

Worth noting for this clonotype: The antigen remains unidentified.

Preparation of TRB cDNA libraries relied on 5' RACE carrying UMI labels. From its re-call of the 5' RACE reads, TCRdb lists each CDR3 protein once, without DNA. The listing contains tens of thousands of distinct CDR3 sequences. The V gene's germline CDR1 is SGHNT and CDR2 YENEEA. This CDR3 has 14 residues. Sequencing input: naive CXCR3+ CD8+ T cells from blood. Subset defined: CD45RO-CCR7+CD27+CD95- naive CD8+ T cells expressing CXCR3 (TNR3+). This chain connects TRBV11-3 to TRBJ2-1; TCRdb's D call of TRBD2 is untestable without DNA. This clonotype was sampled from a human donor in good health. Some clones in this sample may be carry-over from other donors' samples. The CDR3 reads CASSPSTEYNEQFF.